This T cell receptor (beta chain) came from a study of control samples from healthy donors and cancer patients. Profiled with immunoSEQ multiplex PCR; TCRdb holds only in-frame clones, not every one. The sample gives about 120,000 clones, roughly 87% of which show up once; more than 1.5% is in the top ten. There are 15 residues in the CDR3. J was trimmed by 5 bases and V by 6 bases; bases with no gene match: 6. The germline gives CDR1 SGHTA, CDR2 FQGNSA. The material sequenced was blood. The chain carries TRBV7-2 and TRBJ2-2, with TRBD1 matching 10 bases. The source is a man aged 18 to 29 in good health. The CDR3 sequence: CASRKDRGHTGELFF. The CDR3 nucleotides read TGTGCCAGCAGGAAAGACAGGGGGCATACCGGGGAGCTGTTTTTT.